A single sample is the source of the 10 T cell receptor beta chains below, sequenced in a study of cytomegalovirus exposure and HLA in healthy donors. The PCR had 60 Vbeta and 13 Jbeta primers. Data came from immunoSEQ multiplex PCR; TCRdb stores just in-frame clones and leaves some out. The data contain 150,000 or so clones, just under 75% of them seen just once; the ten biggest clones take up under 2%. Sequencing was done on a sample of PBMCs. Receptor source: a woman between 18 and 29 years old in good health and CMV-seronegative.

V gene TRBV27 combines with J gene TRBJ2-1, with 7 nucleotides matching TRBD2. Germline assignment: CDR1 MNHEY and CDR2 SMNVEV (reference sequence). This CDR3 region has 15 residues. V shed 6 bases, J shed 0 bases, and the junction held 5 bases outside the gene matches. This CDR3 is CASSRGGVSYNEQFF. The CDR3 DNA follows: TGTGCCAGCAGCCGTGGGGGGGTCTCCTACAATGAGCAGTTCTTC.

The rearrangement joins TRBV2 to TRBJ2-1; a weak D match, TRBD2 (6 bases). Germline V gene lookup returns CDR1 SNHLY and CDR2 FYNNEI. The CDR3 has 14 amino acids. V was trimmed by 4 bases and J by 7 bases, leaving 14 bases between them. CDR3 amino acids: CASSAQSSVNEQFF. Here the CDR3 DNA reads TGTGCCAGCAGTGCCCAATCTAGCGTGAATGAGCAGTTCTTC.

This clone was observed a few times. The rearrangement joins TRBV5-1 to TRBJ2-7, with 8 bases that match TRBD2. Germline loops: CDR1 SGHRS, CDR2 YFSETQ. Trimming at V came to 4 bases and at J to 2 bases, leaving 8 bases not matched to a gene. The CDR3 sequence is 15 residues long. The CDR3 is CASSHFAGGPYEQYV. As DNA, the CDR3 is TGCGCCAGCAGCCACTTTGCGGGAGGACCCTACGAGCAGTACGTC.

This rearrangement joins TRBV5-8 to TRBJ2-5, with D possibly being TRBD1 (6 bases). The CDR3 is 13 amino acids. The V end was cut by 6 bases, the J end by 1 base, with 10 bases between. The germline gives CDR1 SGHTS, CDR2 YDEGEE. This chain's CDR3 is CASNRQAQETQYF. The CDR3 DNA reads as TGTGCCAGCAACCGACAGGCCCAAGAGACCCAGTACTTC. The full variable domain, with the rest looked up from reference TRBV5-8 and TRBJ2-5, is EAGVTQSPTHLIKTRGQQATLRCSPISGHTSVYWYQQALGLGLQFLLWYDEGEERNRGNFPPRFSGRQFPNYSSELNVNALELEDSALYLCASNRQAQETQYFGPGTRLLVL.

V gene TRBV10-3 combines with J gene TRBJ1-5, with D perhaps TRBD1 (5 bases). With 0 bases removed from V and 8 bases from J, the gap between germline ends came to 14 bases. This CDR3 contains 15 residues. Looked up from germline, CDR1 is ENHRY and CDR2 is SYGVKD. CDR3 DNA: TGTGCCATCAGTGAGTCTACAGGTCCTAGTGAGCCCCAGCATTTT. The encoded protein is CAISESTGPSEPQHF.

This clone was recorded at least ten times. The chain couples TRBV27 to TRBJ1-3, with D perhaps TRBD1 (5 bases). The CDR3 has 14 residues. The V end was cut by 2 bases, the J end by 9 bases, with 14 bases between. Germline values: CDR1 MNHEY, CDR2 SMNVEV (reference sequence). The CDR3 DNA reads as TGTGCCAGCAGTTTACTTTCTGGGGCCGGCACCATATATTTT. As protein: CASSLLSGAGTIYF.

V and J are TRBV7-2 and TRBJ1-1; D remains ambiguous. V lost 4 bases and J 4 bases, leaving 13 bases between the germline ends. CDR1 SGHTA and CDR2 FQGNSA come from the germline V gene. This CDR3 comprises 14 residues. CDR3: CASSSGFKRTEAFF. Written as DNA, the CDR3 is TGTGCCAGCAGCTCGGGTTTTAAGCGCACTGAAGCTTTCTTT.

As to this clone: Germline is not matched at one junction end, which may reflect a read error. The CDR3 bases are TGTGCCAGCTCACCGGGACAGGCGAGGGCTGGGGCCAACGGCCTGACTTTC. Amino acids: CASSPGQARAGANGLTF. The genes are TRBV18 and TRBJ2-6; 8 nucleotides align to TRBD1. This CDR3 has 17 residues. Per germline, CDR1 KGHSH and CDR2 LQKENI.

The chain couples TRBV18 to TRBJ1-2; possibly TRBD1 for D (5 bases). The V gene lost 3 bases and the J gene lost 3 bases, with 14 bases spanning the gap. This CDR3 is 15 amino acids long. Germline-derived CDR1 and CDR2 are KGHSH and LQKENI. CDR3 DNA: TGTGCCAGCTCACCGGCCGCCAGGGCGGACTATGGCTACACCTTC. It yields the protein CASSPAARADYGYTF.

The chain links TRBV5-4 to TRBJ1-2, with no clear D. V lost 4 bases and J 0 bases, leaving 13 bases between the germline ends. The CDR3 loop spans 15 amino acids. Germline CDR1 and CDR2: SGHNT and YYREEE (reference sequence). In nucleotides, the CDR3 is TGTGCCAGCAGCGACTGGCAGTTGACTAACTATGGCTACACCTTC. Encoded protein: CASSDWQLTNYGYTF. The entire variable domain, with the rest obtained from reference TRBV5-4 and TRBJ1-2, is as follows: ETGVTQSPTHLIKTRGQQVTLRCSSQSGHNTVSWYQQALGQGPQFIFQYYREEENGRGNFPPRFSGLQFPNYSSELNVNALELDDSALYLCASSDWQLTNYGYTFGSGTRLTVV.